Here is one T cell receptor beta chain with its context. Antigen: not known. This record comes from a study of T cells after yellow fever vaccination. Whole-study context: Each low-cell-number fraction was prepared by means of SMART-Seq v4 Ultra Low Input.

The study, taken as a whole, reports: Only a small proportion of the clonotypes turned up in both the CD4 and the CD8 compartments, likely arising from convergent recombination.

UMIs were added to TCR cDNA along with a universal primer site when it was made by 5'RACE template switching. TCRdb processed the 5' RACE reads anew with MiXCR; each CDR3 protein has one entry. The data hold about 340,000 distinct CDR3 sequences, with 9.5% to 15% observed a single time. The sequences come from CD4+ T cells sorted from PBMCs, collected 15 days after the yellow fever booster vaccination. The sequence derives from a young man who received the YFV17D yellow fever vaccine.

CDR3 nucleotides: TGCGCCAGCAGCTCAACAACCCATCTCACTGAAGCTTTCTTT. Amino acids: CASSSTTHLTEAFF. The chain recombines TRBV5-1 with TRBJ1-1; unclear D gene. In germline, CDR1 is SGHRS, CDR2 YFSETQ. V was trimmed by 3 bases and J by 4 bases, leaving 13 bases between them. The length of the CDR3 is 14 residues.